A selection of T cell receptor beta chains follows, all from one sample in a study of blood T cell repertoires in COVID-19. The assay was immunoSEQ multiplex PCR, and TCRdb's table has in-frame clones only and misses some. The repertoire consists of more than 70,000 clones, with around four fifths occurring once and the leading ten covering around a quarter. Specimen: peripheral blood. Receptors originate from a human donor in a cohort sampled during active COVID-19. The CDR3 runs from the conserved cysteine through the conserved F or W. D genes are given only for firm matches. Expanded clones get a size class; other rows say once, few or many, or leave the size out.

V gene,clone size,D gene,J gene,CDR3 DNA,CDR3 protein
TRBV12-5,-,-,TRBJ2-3,TGTGCTAGTGGTTTGGCGGGGGTAGCAGATACGCAGTATTTT,CASGLAGVADTQYF
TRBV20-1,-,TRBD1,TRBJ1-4,TGCAGTGCTAGTGGGACAGGCAAAAGACTGTTTTTT,CSASGTGKRLFF
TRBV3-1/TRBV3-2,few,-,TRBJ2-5,TGTGCCAGCAGCTCCTCGATCAGGGGAGAGACCCAGTACTTC,CASSSSIRGETQYF
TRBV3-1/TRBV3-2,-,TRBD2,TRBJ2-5,TGTGCCAGCAGGGTACGGGGAGGGGAGACCCAGTACTTC,CASRVRGGETQYF
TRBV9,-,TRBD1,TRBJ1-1,TGTGCCAGCAGCGTATGGGACAGGGGGAACACTGAAGCTTTCTTT,CASSVWDRGNTEAFF
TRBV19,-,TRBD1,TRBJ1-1,TGTGCCAGTACCACGGGACAGGGGTTCGCTGAAGCTTTCTTT,CASTTGQGFAEAFF
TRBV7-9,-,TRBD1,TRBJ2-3,TGTGCCAGCAGCTCCTGGGACAGATACACAGATACGCAGTATTTT,CASSSWDRYTDTQYF
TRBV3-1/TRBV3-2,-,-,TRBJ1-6,TGTGCCAGCAGCCAAGGAGGTTCATGGGGGCCGGGGGGTGGTTCACCCCTCCACTTT,CASSQGGSWGPGGGSPLHF
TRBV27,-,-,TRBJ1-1,TGTGCCAGCAGTTTATACCCGAACGGTGAAGCTTTCTTT,CASSLYPNGEAFF
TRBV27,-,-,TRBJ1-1,TGTGCCAGCAGTTCCCCAGGCCGGAACACTGAAGCTTTCTTT,CASSSPGRNTEAFF
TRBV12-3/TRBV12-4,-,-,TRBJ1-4,TGTGCCAGCAGAGGGGGAACAAATGAAAAACTGTTTTTT,CASRGGTNEKLFF
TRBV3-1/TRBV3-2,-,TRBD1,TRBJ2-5,TGTGCCAGCAGCCCCCAACAGGGGCAAGAGACCCAGTACTTC,CASSPQQGQETQYF
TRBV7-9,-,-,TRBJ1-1,TGTGCCAGCAGCCCGGGGTTTTCCCTCATCTATACTGAAGCTTTCTTT,CASSPGFSLIYTEAFF
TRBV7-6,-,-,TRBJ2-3,TGTGCCAGCAGCCCGAGTGGTAGCGCGGTAGGAGATACGCAGTATTTT,CASSPSGSAVGDTQYF
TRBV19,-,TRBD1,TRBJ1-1,TGTGCCAGTAGCCCAGCAGGACAGGGATCGGATGAAGCTTTCTTT,CASSPAGQGSDEAFF
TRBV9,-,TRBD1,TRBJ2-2,TGTGCCAGCAGCTTTGGACAGGACAACACCGGGGAGCTGTTTTTT,CASSFGQDNTGELFF
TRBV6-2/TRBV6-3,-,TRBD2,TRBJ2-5,TGTGCCAGCAGCCCTCCTAGCGGGGGGGCTGAGACCCAGTACTTC,CASSPPSGGAETQYF
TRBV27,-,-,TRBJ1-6,TGTGCCAGCAGTTTCGGTGGAGCGAATTCACCCCTCCACTTT,CASSFGGANSPLHF
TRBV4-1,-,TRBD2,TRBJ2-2,TGCGCCAGCAGCCCACACGCGGGAGGGGCGACCACCGGGGAGCTGTTTTTT,CASSPHAGGATTGELFF
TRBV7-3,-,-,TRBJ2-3,TGTGCCAGCAGCTCTACAGGGCCCGATACGCAGTATTTT,CASSSTGPDTQYF
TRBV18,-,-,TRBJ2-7,TGTGCCAGCTCACCAGAACAGGGCTACGAGCAGTACTTC,CASSPEQGYEQYF
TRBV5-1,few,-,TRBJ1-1,TGCGCCAGCAGTCCTTATTTGAACACTGAAGCTTTCTTT,CASSPYLNTEAFF
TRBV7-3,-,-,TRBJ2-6,TGTGCCAGCAGCTTATCACCGGGGAGCTCTGGGGCCAACGTCCTGACTTTC,CASSLSPGSSGANVLTF
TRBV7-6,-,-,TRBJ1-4,TGTGCCAGCAGCGCGGGGCCCAGAGGGGATGAAAAACTGTTTTTT,CASSAGPRGDEKLFF
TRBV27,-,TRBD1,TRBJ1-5,TGTGCCAGCAGTTTCGGACAGGGGAATCAGCCCCAGCATTTT,CASSFGQGNQPQHF
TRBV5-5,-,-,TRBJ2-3,TGTGCCAGCAGCTTGGATGGGACTCATCAGTATTTT,CASSLDGTHQYF
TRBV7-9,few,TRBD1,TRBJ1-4,TGTGCCACCCCGTGGGACAGGGAAGGCGAAAAACTGTTTTTT,CATPWDREGEKLFF
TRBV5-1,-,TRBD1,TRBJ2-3,TGCGCCAGCAGCTTGGGACAGGGGGGAGATACGCAGTATTTT,CASSLGQGGDTQYF
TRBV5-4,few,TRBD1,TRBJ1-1,TGTGCCAGCAGCCCCCCCTACCGACAGGGGAGCACTGAAGCTTTCTTT,CASSPPYRQGSTEAFF
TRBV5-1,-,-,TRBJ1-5,TGCGCCAGCAGCTGGGGGGGACCCAATCAGCCCCAGCATTTT,CASSWGGPNQPQHF
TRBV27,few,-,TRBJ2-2,TGTGCCAGCAGTCCAATCGACCGGGGAGGCACCGGGGAGCTGTTTTTT,CASSPIDRGGTGELFF
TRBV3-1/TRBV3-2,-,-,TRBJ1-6,TGTGCCAGCAGCCAAGAACGCCTCGGAGAGGGTTCACCCCTCCACTTT,CASSQERLGEGSPLHF
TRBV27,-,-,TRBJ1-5,TGTGCCAGCAGTTTAGGTAGCACAGGGAATCAGCCCCAGCATTTT,CASSLGSTGNQPQHF
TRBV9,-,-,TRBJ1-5,TGTGCCAGCAGCGAGAGGGGGGAGGGACAGCCCCAGCATTTT,CASSERGEGQPQHF
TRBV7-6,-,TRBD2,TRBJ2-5,TGTGCCAGCAGCCTTACCACTAGCGGGGGGCAAGAGACCCAGTACTTC,CASSLTTSGGQETQYF
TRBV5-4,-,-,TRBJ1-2,TGTGCCAGCAGCTTTCGGGGTCTCTATGGCTACACCTTC,CASSFRGLYGYTF
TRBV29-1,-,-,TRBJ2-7,TGCAGCGTTGCTGGACTAAGAGCCTACGAGCAGTACTTC,CSVAGLRAYEQYF
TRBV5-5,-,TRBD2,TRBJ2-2,TGTGCCAGCAGCTTGGAGAGGACTAGCCTCACCGGGGAGCTGTTTTTT,CASSLERTSLTGELFF
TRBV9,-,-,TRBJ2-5,TGTGCCAGCAGCGGGGGACTTGGGATCCAAGAGACCCAGTACTTC,CASSGGLGIQETQYF
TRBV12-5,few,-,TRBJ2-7,TGTGCTAGTGGTTTGGGCGCCGGGACACTCGTTGTTAGCTCCTACGAGCAGTACTTC,CASGLGAGTLVVSSYEQYF
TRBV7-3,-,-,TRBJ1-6,TGTGCCAGCAGCCAGACAACGGGGAGATCACCCCTCCACTTT,CASSQTTGRSPLHF
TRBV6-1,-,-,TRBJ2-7,TGTGCCAGCAGTGATTTTCGGACAACAACCTCCTACGAGCAGTACTTC,CASSDFRTTTSYEQYF
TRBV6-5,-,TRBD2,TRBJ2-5,TGTGCCAGCAGCGCGGGACTAGCGCAAGAGACCCAGTACTTC,CASSAGLAQETQYF
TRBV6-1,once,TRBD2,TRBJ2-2,TGTGCCAGCAGTGTCTCCCGACTAGCGGGGGGATGGGCGAACACCGGGGAGCTGTTTTTT,CASSVSRLAGGWANTGELFF
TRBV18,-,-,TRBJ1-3,TGTGCCAGCTCATCCAAGACAGGTCCAACCTCTGGAAACACCATATATTTT,CASSSKTGPTSGNTIYF
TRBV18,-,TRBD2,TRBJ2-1,TGTGCCAGCTCTCCTCCTCCGCGGGGGGTTCCCTACAATGAGCAGTTCTTC,CASSPPPRGVPYNEQFF
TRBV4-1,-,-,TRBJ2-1,TGCGCCAGCAGGGAGGAAGGGGGGGGTTCGCTCTACAATGAGCAGTTCTTC,CASREEGGGSLYNEQFF
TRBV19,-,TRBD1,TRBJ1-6,TGTGCCAGTAGTGCGCCCCAACAGGGGTGGTCACCCCTCCACTTT,CASSAPQQGWSPLHF
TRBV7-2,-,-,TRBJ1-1,TGTGCCAGCAGCCGAAGAAGCGACACTGAAGCTTTCTTT,CASSRRSDTEAFF
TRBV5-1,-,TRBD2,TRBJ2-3,TGCGCCAGCAGCTTCCTAGCGGCGGGAAGCACAGATACGCAGTATTTT,CASSFLAAGSTDTQYF
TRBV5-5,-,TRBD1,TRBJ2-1,TGTGCCAGCAGCTTTTTCGGGACAGACTCCTACAATGAGCAGTTCTTC,CASSFFGTDSYNEQFF
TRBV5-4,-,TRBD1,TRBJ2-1,TGTGCCAGCAGCTTGGTCGGGACAGGGGGCCATGGGCAGTTCTTC,CASSLVGTGGHGQFF
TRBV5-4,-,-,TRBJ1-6,TGTGCCAGCAGCTTGGGGGGGCAGAGCTCTTCACCCCTCCACTTT,CASSLGGQSSSPLHF
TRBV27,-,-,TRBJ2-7,TGTGCCAGCAGTTTTCAGGTTAGCTACGAGCAGTACTTC,CASSFQVSYEQYF
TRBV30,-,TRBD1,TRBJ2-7,TGTGCCTGGAGTAGGGACAGGGGGTACGAGCAGTACTTC,CAWSRDRGYEQYF
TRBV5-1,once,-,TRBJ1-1,TGCGCCAGCAGCGGGACTCAAGGGTTGAACACTGAAGCTTTCTTT,CASSGTQGLNTEAFF
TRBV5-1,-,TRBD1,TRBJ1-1,TGCGCCAGCAGCTTGCGGGGACAGACGAACACTGAAGCTTTCTTT,CASSLRGQTNTEAFF